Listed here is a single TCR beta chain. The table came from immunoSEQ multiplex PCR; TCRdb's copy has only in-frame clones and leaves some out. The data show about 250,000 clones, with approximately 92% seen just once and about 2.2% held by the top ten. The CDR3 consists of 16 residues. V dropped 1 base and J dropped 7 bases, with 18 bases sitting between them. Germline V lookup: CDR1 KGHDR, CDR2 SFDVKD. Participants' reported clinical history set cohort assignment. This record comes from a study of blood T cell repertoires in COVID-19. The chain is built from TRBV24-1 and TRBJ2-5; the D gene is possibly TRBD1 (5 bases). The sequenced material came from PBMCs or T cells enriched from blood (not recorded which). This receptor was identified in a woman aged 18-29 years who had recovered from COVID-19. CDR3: CATSDFGDSSPGTQYF. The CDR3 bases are TGTGCCACCAGTGATTTTGGCGACAGTAGCCCCGGGACCCAGTACTTC.